The TCR beta chain under discussion was sequenced for a study of cytomegalovirus exposure and HLA in healthy donors. The study ran its PCR with 60 Vbeta and 13 Jbeta primers. Method: immunoSEQ multiplex PCR; TCRdb's copy keeps in-frame clones and lacks some. Of under 150,000 clones listed, approximately 78% are singletons. Germline-derived CDR1 and CDR2 are SGHVS and FNYEAQ. CDR3 length: 16 amino acids. The J segment lost 0 bases and the V segment lost 5 bases, leaving 8 bases of the junction unmatched. Material: PBMCs. The V and J genes are TRBV7-6 and TRBJ1-1, with 8 bases lining up with TRBD1. The TCR was taken from a human donor in good health. CDR3 DNA: TGTGCCAGCAGCGTCCCTCAGGGGGCTCTGAACACTGAAGCTTTCTTT. Residues: CASSVPQGALNTEAFF.